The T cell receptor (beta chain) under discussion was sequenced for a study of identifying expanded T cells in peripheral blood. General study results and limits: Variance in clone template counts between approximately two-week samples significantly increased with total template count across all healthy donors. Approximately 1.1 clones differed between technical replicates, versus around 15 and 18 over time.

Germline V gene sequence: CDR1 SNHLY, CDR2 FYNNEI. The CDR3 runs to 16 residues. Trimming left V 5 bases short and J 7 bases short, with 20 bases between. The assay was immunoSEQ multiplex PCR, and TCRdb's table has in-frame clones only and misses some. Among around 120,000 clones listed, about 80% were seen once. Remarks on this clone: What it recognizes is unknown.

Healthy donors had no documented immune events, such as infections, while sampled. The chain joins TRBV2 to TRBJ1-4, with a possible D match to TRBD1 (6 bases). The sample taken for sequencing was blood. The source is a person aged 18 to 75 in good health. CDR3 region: CASSKEGGLASEKLFF. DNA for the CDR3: TGTGCCAGCAGTAAGGAAGGGGGATTAGCAAGTGAAAAACTGTTTTTT. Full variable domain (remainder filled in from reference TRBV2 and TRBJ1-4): EPEVTQTPSHQVTQMGQEVILRCVPISNHLYFYWYRQILGQKVEFLVSFYNNEISEKSEIFDDQFSVERPDGSNFTLKIRSTKLEDSAMYFCASSKEGGLASEKLFFGSGTQLSVL.